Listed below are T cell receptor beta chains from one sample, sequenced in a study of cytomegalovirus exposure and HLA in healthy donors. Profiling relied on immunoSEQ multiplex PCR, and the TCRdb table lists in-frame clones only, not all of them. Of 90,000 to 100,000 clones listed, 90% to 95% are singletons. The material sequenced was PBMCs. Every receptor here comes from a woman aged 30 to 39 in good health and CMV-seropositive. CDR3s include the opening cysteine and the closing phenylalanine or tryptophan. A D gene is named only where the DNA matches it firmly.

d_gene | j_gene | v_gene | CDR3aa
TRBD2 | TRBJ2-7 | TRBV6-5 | CASSRGQRGAYEQYF
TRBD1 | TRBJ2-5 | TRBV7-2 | CASSATGTGWGETQYF
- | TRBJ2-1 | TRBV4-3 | CASSYTSSHNEQFF
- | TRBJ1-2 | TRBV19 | CAAREKNYGYTF
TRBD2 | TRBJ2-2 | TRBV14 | CASSPRLAGGRTGELFF
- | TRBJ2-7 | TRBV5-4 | CAGSRGLEAYEQYF
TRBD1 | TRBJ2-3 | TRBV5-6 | CASSMGTGYTDTQYF
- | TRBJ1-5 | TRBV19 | CASSPGGNQPQHF
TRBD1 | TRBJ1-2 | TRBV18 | CASSPDRVRGYTF
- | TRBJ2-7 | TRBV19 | CASSPSMQRQYEQYF
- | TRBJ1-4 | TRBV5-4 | CASSLSTGPNEKLFF
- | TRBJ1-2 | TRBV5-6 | CASSSLLEYGYTF
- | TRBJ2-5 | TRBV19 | CASSIGPGQTGETQYF
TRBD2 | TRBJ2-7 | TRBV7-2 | CASSLGSGGLEQYF
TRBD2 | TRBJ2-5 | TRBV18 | CASSHGGLAGHQETQYF
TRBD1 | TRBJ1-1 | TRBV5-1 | CASSSTGENTEAFF
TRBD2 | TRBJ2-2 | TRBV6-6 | CASSVALAGQTGELFF
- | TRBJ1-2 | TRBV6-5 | CASSYGGDPLSYGYTF
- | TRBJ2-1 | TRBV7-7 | CASSSLRNNEQFF
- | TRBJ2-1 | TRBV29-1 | CSVGSSGGNNEQFF
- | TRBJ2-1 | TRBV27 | CASSRGTFEQFF
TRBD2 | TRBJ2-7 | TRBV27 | CASSLSTPGGGAYEQYF
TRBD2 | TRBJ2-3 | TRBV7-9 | CASSFTSGNTDTQYF
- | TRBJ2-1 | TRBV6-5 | CASSYSGREVNEQFF
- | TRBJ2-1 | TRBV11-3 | CASSHDNLKNNEQFF
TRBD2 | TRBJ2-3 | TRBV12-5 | CASGLASGTLFF
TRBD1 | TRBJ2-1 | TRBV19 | CASSSGTGSSYNEQFF
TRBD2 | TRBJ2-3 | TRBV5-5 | CASSPRLAGEDTQYF
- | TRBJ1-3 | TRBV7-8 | CASIQKTGTGNTIYF
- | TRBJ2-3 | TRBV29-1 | CSIRPRLDTQYF
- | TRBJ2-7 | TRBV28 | CASSGPGGYEQYF
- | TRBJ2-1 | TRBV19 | CASSMTFSRGNEQFF